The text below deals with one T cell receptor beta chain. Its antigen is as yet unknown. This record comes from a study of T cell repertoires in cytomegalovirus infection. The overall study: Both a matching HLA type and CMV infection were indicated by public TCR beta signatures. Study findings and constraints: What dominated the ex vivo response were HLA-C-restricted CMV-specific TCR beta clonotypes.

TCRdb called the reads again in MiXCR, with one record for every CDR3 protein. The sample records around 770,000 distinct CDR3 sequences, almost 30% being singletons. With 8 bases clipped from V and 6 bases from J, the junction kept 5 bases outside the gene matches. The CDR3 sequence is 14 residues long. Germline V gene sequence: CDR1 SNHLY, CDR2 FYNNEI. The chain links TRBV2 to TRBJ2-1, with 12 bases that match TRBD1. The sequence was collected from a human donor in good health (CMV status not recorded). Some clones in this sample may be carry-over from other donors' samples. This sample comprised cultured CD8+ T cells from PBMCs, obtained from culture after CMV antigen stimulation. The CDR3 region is CASPGQGAINEQFF. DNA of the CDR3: TGTGCCAGCCCGGGACAGGGGGCGATCAATGAGCAGTTCTTC.